The text below deals with one T cell receptor beta chain. Its antigen target is currently unknown. Base qualities are not provided; no much larger clone lies one nucleotide away. TCRbeta CDR3 regions were amplified from genomic DNA by means of the immunoSEQ Assay, a bias-controlled multiplex PCR. Turning to the authors' computational methods: The number of nucleated cells in each sample was estimated by amplification of reference gene primers within the assay. To quantify the absolute abundance of each unique TCRbeta CDR3 rearrangement, sequence reads were collapsed and filtered. Productive Simpson clonality was computed per sample as the square root of Simpson's diversity index over productive rearrangements. TCRdb provides this immuneACCESS table in a form limited to in-frame rearrangements. Some clones are lacking; in checked studies, under half of them reflect an unresolved V gene, and why the rest are absent is not known. V, J and clone size were drawn from that table, and D and trimming were deduced from the DNA. The table for this sample lists 100,000 to 120,000 clones; around 68% of them were counted only once. 6% to 8% of the sample rests with the top ten.

This sample was taken from a study of blood T cell repertoires in COVID-19 (dated by TCRdb to about 2020). At the level of the whole study: Samples covering the acute and convalescent phases of COVID-19 were provided by collaborators in the United States, Italy and Spain. The samples were drawn from two sources: the first 160 participants of the ongoing ImmuneRACE study, and over 1,000 subjects contributed by 6 global collaborators. Sample metadata almost always included a de-identified subject ID, COVID-19 status, age in years and sex. Subjects who had been exposed to COVID-19, were actively infected with it, or had recovered from it provided the deeply sampled blood TCRbeta repertoires that made up the dataset. Where available, HLA class I and class II types were taken from metadata supplied by the sample provider and were not determined by assay-based typing. The material from the prospective study consisted of cDNA or gDNA derived from T cells, B-cell-depleted T cells, or PBMCs. The repertoires were made available in a free public database intended to serve as a resource for research on the immune response to SARS-CoV-2.

Whole blood was collected in K2EDTA tubes by collaborating institutions according to the institutions' own protocols. For TCRbeta analysis, collaborator samples were shipped as frozen whole blood, as isolated PBMCs, or as DNA extracted from either sample type. V and J are trimmed by 4 bases and 0 bases, and the gene matches miss 8 bases of the junction. CDR1 SGHKS and CDR2 YYEKEE were looked up in the germline V gene (reference sequence). Reading from cysteine to phenylalanine, the CDR3 counts 16 amino acids. Solely the CDR3 DNA is kept, with 48 bases framed from the first base. The paper's findings and limits, for the study overall: The quantity of clinical and demographic metadata differed by source and by participant and was supplied without curation.

This sequence uses TRBV5-5 and TRBJ1-2; a stretch of 8 junction bases matches TRBD1. Sequencing used peripheral blood. The source is a woman aged 55-69 years with acute or convalescent COVID-19. The DNA sequence follows: TGTGCCAGCAGCCACGCAGGGGGCGCCGCTAACTATGGCTACACCTTC. Its translation reads: CASSHAGGAANYGYTF.